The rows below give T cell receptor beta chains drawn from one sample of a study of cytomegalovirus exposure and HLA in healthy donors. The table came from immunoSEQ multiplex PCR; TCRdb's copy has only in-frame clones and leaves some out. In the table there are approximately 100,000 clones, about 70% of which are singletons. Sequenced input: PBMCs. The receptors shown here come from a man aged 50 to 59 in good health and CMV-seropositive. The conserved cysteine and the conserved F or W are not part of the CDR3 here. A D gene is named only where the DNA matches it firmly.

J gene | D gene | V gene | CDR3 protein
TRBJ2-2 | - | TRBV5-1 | ASSLGFDGHGELF
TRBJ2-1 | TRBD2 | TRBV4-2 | ASSRAGTSGGVPEQF
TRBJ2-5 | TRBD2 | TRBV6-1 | ASRRTSGPGETQY
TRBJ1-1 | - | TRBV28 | ASSPGLTGAF
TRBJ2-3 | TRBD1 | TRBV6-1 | ASSDPGGNTDTQY
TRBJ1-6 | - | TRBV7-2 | ASSPLAGLNSPLH
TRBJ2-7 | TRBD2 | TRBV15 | ATSRFTSGPLGEQY
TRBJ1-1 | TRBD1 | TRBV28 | ASSQPGQADTEAF
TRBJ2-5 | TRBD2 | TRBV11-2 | ASSLGLAGGPGETQY
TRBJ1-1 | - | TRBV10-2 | ASRVSNTEAF
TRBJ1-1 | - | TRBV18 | ASSPARQVNTEAF
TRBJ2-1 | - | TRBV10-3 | AISAPTEEGNEQF